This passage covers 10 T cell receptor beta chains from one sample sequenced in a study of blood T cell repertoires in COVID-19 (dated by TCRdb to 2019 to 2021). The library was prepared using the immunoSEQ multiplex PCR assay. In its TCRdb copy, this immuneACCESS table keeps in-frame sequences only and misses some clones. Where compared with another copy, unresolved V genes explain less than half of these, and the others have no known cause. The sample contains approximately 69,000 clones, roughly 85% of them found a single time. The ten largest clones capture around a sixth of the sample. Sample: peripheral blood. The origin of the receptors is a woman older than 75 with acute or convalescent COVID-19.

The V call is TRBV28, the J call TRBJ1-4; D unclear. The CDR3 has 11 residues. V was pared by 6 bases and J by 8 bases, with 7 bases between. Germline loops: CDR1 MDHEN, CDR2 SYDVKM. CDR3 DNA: TGTGCCAGCAGGAGTGTCGAAAAACTGTTTTTT. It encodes CASRSVEKLFF.

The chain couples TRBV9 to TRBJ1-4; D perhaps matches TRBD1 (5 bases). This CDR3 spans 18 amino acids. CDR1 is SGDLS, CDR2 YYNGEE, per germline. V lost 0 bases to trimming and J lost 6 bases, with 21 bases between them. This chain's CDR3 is CASSVEGRFRAVYEKLFF. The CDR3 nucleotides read TGTGCCAGCAGCGTAGAAGGTCGGTTCAGGGCGGTTTATGAAAAACTGTTTTTT.

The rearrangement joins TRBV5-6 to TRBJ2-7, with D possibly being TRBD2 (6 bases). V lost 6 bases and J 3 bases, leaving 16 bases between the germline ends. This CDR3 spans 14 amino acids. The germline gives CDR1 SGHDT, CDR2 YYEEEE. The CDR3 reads CASIRRANLYEQYF. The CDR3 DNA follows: TGTGCCAGCATCCGGAGGGCGAATCTCTACGAGCAGTACTTC.

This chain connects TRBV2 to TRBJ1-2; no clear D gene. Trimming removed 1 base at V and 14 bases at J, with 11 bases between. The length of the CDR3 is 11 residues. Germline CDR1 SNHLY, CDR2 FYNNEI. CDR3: CASSEGASLTF. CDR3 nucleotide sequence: TGTGCCAGCAGTGAAGGGGCCTCCCTTACCTTC.

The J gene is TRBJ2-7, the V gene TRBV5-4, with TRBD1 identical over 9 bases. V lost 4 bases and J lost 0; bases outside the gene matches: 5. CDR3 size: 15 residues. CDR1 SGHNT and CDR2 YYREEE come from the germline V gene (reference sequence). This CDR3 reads CASSGQGPSSYEQYF. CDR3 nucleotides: TGTGCCAGCAGCGGACAGGGGCCGAGCTCCTACGAGCAGTACTTC.

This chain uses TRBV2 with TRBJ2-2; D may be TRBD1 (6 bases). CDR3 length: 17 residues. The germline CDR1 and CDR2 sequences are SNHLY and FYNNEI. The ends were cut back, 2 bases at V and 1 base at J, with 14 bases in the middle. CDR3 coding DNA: TGTGCCAGCAGTGAATACCGGACAGCAAGGAACACCGGGGAGCTGTTTTTT. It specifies CASSEYRTARNTGELFF.

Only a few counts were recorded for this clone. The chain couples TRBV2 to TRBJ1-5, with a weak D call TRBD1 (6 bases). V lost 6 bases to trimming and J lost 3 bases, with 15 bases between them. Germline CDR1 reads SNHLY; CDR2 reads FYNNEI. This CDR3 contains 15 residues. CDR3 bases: TGTGCCAGCAGCGAATACGGACAGTACAATCAGCCCCAGCATTTT. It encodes CASSEYGQYNQPQHF.

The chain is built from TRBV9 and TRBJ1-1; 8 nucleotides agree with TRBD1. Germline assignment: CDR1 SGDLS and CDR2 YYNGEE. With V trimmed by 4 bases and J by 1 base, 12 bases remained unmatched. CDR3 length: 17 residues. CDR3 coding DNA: TGTGCCAGCAGCCCTCGTGGACAGGGTATTGGGAACACTGAAGCTTTCTTT. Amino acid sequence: CASSPRGQGIGNTEAFF.

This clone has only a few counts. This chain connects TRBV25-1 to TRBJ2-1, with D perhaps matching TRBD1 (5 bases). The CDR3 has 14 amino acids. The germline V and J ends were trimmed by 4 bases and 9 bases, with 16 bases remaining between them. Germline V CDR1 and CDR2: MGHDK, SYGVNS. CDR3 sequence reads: CASSVTLDRGEQFF. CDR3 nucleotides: TGTGCCAGCAGTGTAACCTTGGATAGGGGTGAGCAGTTCTTC.

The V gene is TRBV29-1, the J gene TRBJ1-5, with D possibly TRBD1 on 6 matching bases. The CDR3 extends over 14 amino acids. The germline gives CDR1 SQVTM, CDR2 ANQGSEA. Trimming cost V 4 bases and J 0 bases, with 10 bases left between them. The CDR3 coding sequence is TGCAGCGTTGGGACAGATTATAGCAATCAGCCCCAGCATTTT. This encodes CSVGTDYSNQPQHF.